Presented here are 6 T cell receptor beta chains from one specimen sequenced in a study of PD-1 blockade in classical Hodgkin lymphoma. Assay: immunoSEQ multiplex PCR; the TCRdb copy retains only in-frame clones and omits some. Of about 90,000 clones listed, around nine tenths are singletons. Described time point: cycle 4 day 1 (C4D1), after less than seven weeks of nivolumab. Exposure to brentuximab vedotin varied, and each patient had relapsed following autologous stem cell transplantation. The specimen comprised peripheral blood mononuclear cells (PBMCs), sampled before the fourth cycle of nivolumab. The receptor source for this set is a human donor with classical Hodgkin lymphoma.

This clone appeared a few times. The chain is built from TRBV15 and TRBJ1-1; D unclear. V was pared by 3 bases and J by 3 bases, with 17 bases between. The CDR3 contains 16 residues. From germline, CDR1 is LNHNV and CDR2 YYDKDF (reference sequence). CDR3 protein: CATSRVRIDGYTEAFF. CDR3 in DNA: TGTGCCACCAGCAGGGTACGGATCGACGGGTACACTGAAGCTTTCTTT.

The gene calls are TRBV2 and TRBJ2-1; 7 nucleotides align to TRBD2. The germline V gene encodes CDR1 SNHLY and CDR2 FYNNEI. The CDR3 covers 15 residues. V was pared by 7 bases and J by 0 bases, with 6 bases of the junction left unmatched. Written as DNA, the CDR3 is TGTGCCAGCAACAACGGGGGGAGCTCCTACAATGAGCAGTTCTTC. This translates into CASNNGGSSYNEQFF.

This chain joins TRBV10-3 and TRBJ2-7; a possible D gene is TRBD1 (5 bases). The CDR3 covers 15 residues. Germline V CDR1 and CDR2: ENHRY, SYGVKD. Trimming cost V 3 bases and J 1 base, with 13 bases left between them. CDR3 sequence: CAISDAGSQSYEQYF. CDR3 coding DNA: TGTGCCATCAGTGATGCAGGGTCCCAATCCTACGAGCAGTACTTC.

CDR3: CASSPSGQANTEAFF. CDR3 sequence (DNA): TGTGCCAGCTCACCCTCGGGACAGGCGAACACTGAAGCTTTCTTT. The V and J genes are TRBV18 and TRBJ1-1; TRBD1 matches at 8 bases. The germline CDR1 and CDR2 sequences are KGHSH and LQKENI. Trimming removed 3 bases from V and 1 base from J; junction bases left unmatched: 4. There are 15 residues in the CDR3.

V is TRBV9 and J is TRBJ2-1; 12 nucleotides line up with TRBD2. The V segment lost 1 base and the J segment 6 bases; nucleotides outside the gene matches: 5. The germline gives CDR1 SGDLS, CDR2 YYNGEE. The CDR3 has 16 amino acids. CDR3 sequence (DNA): TGTGCCAGCAGCGTAAGGGGACTAGCGGGCCCCAATGAGCAGTTCTTC. This sequence encodes CASSVRGLAGPNEQFF. The full variable domain, with the rest looked up from reference TRBV9 and TRBJ2-1, is DSGVTQTPKHLITATGQRVTLRCSPRSGDLSVYWYQQSLDQGLQFLIQYYNGEERAKGNILERFSAQQFPDLHSELNLSSLELGDSALYFCASSVRGLAGPNEQFFGPGTRLTVL.

The table lists this clone with a few counts. The genes are TRBV2 and TRBJ1-2; D is unresolved. The CDR3 sequence is 15 residues long. V was clipped by 5 bases and J by 5 bases, with 18 bases between them. Germline loops: CDR1 SNHLY, CDR2 FYNNEI. CDR3 DNA: TGTGCCAGCAGTCTCTCCCAGGCCCTTGGGTATGGCTACACCTTC. It is translated as CASSLSQALGYGYTF.